Reported below is one TCR beta chain. Here immunoSEQ multiplex PCR was the method, and the copy in TCRdb shows in-frame clones only, minus some. The table lists around 21,000 clones, 70% to 85% of them singletons. Germline lookup yields CDR1 SSHAT and CDR2 FNYEAQ (reference sequence). Losses at the gene ends were 5 bases for V and 5 bases for J; bases not matched to a gene: 14. The length of the CDR3 is 16 residues. This entry comes from a study of immune evolution from preneoplasia to lung adenocarcinoma. Histologic diagnosis was independently verified by two lung pathologists. Sequencing used FFPE invasive lung adenocarcinoma tissue. The sequence was collected from a person between 60 and 69 years old with lung adenocarcinoma. V gene TRBV7-7 combines with J gene TRBJ2-5; 7 nucleotides match TRBD2. CDR3 in amino acids: CASSPGTMAAGETQYF. The CDR3 DNA follows: TGTGCCAGCAGCCCAGGGACTATGGCCGCGGGGGAGACCCAGTACTTC. Full variable domain (remainder filled in from reference TRBV7-7 and TRBJ2-5): GAGVSQSPRYKVTKRGQDVTLRCDPISSHATLYWYQQALGQGPEFLTYFNYEAQPDKSGLPSDRFSAERPEGSISTLTIQRTEQRDSAMYRCASSPGTMAAGETQYFGPGTRLLVL.